A single T cell receptor (beta chain) is shown here with its context. This sample is part of a study of blood T cell repertoires in COVID-19. This CDR3 contains 16 residues. Germline CDR1 reads SNHLY; CDR2 reads FYNNEI. Deletions cut 0 bases from V and 4 bases from J, with 15 bases between. In the authors' workflow: How many nucleated cells were present was estimated from reference gene primer amplification. Generated by immunoSEQ multiplex PCR, the TCRdb table keeps only in-frame clones and is missing some. That table gives V, J and clone size, and the DNA gave D and trimming. Of around 54,000 clones listed, approximately 82% are singletons.

Sequencing input: PBMCs or T cells enriched from blood (not recorded which). This sequence was found in a woman between 45 and 60 years old with acute COVID-19. The chain uses TRBV2 and TRBJ1-1, with TRBD1 as a possible D gene (5 bases). The CDR3 sequence is CASSEAFRGSGTEAFF. DNA of the CDR3: TGTGCCAGCAGTGAAGCGTTCCGGGGGAGTGGCACTGAAGCTTTCTTT.